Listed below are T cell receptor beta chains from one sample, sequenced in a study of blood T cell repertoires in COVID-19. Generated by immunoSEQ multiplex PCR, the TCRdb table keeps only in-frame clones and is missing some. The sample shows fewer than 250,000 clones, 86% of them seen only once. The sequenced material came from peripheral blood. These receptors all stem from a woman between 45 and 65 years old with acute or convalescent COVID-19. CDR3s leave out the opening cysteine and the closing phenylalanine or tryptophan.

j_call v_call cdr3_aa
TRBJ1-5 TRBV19 ASSIVGASNQPQH
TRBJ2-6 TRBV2 ASVRGGSGANVLT
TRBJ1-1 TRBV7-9 ASSLGQNTEAF
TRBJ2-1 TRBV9 ASSVSGDFGNEQF
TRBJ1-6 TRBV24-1 ATAEAYNSPLH
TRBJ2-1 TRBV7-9 ASSFATGRGSNEQF
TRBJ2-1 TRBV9 ASSVSGRAYNEQF
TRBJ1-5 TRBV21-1 ASSKDTENQPQH
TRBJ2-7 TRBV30 AFGTPYEQY
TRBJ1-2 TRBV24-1 ATSDPGTGAYGYT
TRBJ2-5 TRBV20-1 SASDRGTQETQY
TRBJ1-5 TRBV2 ASSVRGDQPQH
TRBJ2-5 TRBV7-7 ASSAYSFETQY
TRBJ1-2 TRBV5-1 ASSEGDGAYGYT
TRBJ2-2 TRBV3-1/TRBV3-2 ASSFTSGRANTGELF
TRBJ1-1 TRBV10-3 AIRTDTTEAF
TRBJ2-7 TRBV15 ATSRVLGSSYEQY
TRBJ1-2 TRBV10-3 AISGRGDEDGYT
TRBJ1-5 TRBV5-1 ASSLGNGQPQH
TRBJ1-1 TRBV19 ASSIDRNTQNTEAF
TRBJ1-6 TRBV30 AWRVRVSYNSPLH
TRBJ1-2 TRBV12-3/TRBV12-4 ASSLSDGSGYT
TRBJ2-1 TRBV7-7 ASSSGLSSYNEQF
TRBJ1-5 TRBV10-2 ASSSLGQGPNQPQH
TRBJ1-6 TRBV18 ASSPAVDYSPLH
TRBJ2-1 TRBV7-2 ASSPTSGGPDEQF
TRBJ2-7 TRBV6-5 ASREGLWESSEQY
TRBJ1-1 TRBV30 AWSTLTGGTEAF
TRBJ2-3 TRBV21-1 ASSHRKEGDPSTDTQY
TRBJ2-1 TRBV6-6 ASSPSSYNEQF
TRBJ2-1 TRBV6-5 ASSNGRFYNEQF
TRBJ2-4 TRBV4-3 ASSQESAGGPKNIQY
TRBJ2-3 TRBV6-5 ASSMGRENTQY
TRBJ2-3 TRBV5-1 ASSTGPGGDTQY
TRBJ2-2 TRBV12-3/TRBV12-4 ASRATYTGELF
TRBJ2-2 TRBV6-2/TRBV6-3 ASSNGQGASGELF
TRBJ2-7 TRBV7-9 ASSIRTGYEQY
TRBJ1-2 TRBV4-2 ASSQGHGYGYT
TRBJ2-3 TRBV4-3 ASSQGGGSVDTQY
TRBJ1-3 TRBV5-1 ASSPDSNTIY
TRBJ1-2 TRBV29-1 SVVAPANYGYT
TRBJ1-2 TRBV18 ASSDVYTGFYGYT
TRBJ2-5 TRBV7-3 ASSYHGGVEETQY
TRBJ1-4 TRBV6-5 ASTSGQLNEKLF
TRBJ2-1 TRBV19 ASSITSGSGNEQF
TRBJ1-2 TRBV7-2 ASTYGPQGGYT
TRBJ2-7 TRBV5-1 ASSLVGTTLLSEQY
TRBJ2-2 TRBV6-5 ASRFQNTGELF
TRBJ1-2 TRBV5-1 ASSIQGAGYGYT
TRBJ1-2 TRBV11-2 ASSPEGRVGYT
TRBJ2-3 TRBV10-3 ATTLAGGYTQY
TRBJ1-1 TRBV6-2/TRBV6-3 ASSLRGDREAF
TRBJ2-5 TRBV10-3 AISVDRGMETQY